This T cell receptor beta chain was sequenced during a study of cytomegalovirus exposure and HLA in healthy donors. On the study more broadly: Counted in an early data release were tens of millions of unique TCRs from HLA-typed donors.

The CDR3 has 13 amino acids. V lost 1 base and J lost 8, with 11 bases in between. CDR1 and CDR2 from the germline V gene are KGHSH and LQKENI. The primer mix had 60 Vbeta and 13 Jbeta primers. As processed by the authors: Approximately 83 million unique TCR beta chains, 9 million to 11 million shared, were counted in a later analysis. The method was immunoSEQ multiplex PCR; TCRdb's version includes in-frame clones alone and lacks a portion of them. From that table come the V and J calls and clone size; the DNA was used to work out D and trimming. The table includes over 150,000 clones, roughly 80% detected once.

The sequenced sample was PBMCs. This chain joins TRBV18 and TRBJ1-2, with D uncertain. The TCR sequence derives from a young man in good health and CMV-seronegative. In DNA, the CDR3 is TGTGCCAGCTCACCACGCCGCGAGGAGGGCTACACCTTC. The encoded protein is CASSPRREEGYTF.